This T cell receptor (beta chain) was identified during a study of blood T cell repertoires in COVID-19. The CDR3 is made up of 14 amino acids. Sequenced by immunoSEQ multiplex PCR; TCRdb stores in-frame clones only, minus some. The table has under 60,000 clones, about nine tenths seen once; the top ten hold 2.5% to 3.5%. The chain uses TRBV21-1 and TRBJ1-3; the table's D call, TRBD1, was not checked against the DNA. TRBV21-1 is a pseudogene. The clonotype originates from a human donor in a cohort sampled during active COVID-19. The sequencing input was peripheral blood. The CDR3 DNA reads TGTGCCAGCAGCTCGACACTCTCTGGAAACACCATATATTTT. Its protein product is CASSSTLSGNTIYF.